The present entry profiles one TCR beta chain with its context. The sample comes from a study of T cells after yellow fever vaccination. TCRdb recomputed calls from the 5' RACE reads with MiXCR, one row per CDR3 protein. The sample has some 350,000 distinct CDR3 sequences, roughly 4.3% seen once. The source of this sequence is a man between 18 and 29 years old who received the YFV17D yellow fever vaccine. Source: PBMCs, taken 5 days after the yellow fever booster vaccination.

As DNA, the CDR3 is TGTGCCAGCAGTTATGTCCCTAGCAATCAGCCCCAGCATTTT. Amino acid sequence: CASSYVPSNQPQHF. The J gene is TRBJ1-5, the V gene TRBV6-6; D uncertain. CDR3 length equals 14 residues. V lost 3 bases to trimming and J lost 0 bases, with 6 bases between them. From germline, CDR1 is MNHNY and CDR2 SVGAGI (reference sequence).